This T cell receptor beta chain was obtained from a study of CD8 T cells in Susac syndrome. RNA amounts of about 0.5 to 1 ug underwent reverse transcription with random hexamers. MiXCR was run by TCRdb on the immunoSEQ multiplex PCR reads, yielding one entry per CDR3 protein. The sample includes some 110,000 distinct CDR3 sequences, less than 95% of them seen just once. Sequenced sample: CD8+ T cells from PBMCs. The TCR comes from a human donor with Susac syndrome.

This CDR3 is CASSPGGDEQFF. CDR3 DNA: TGTGCCAGCAGCCCAGGGGGTGATGAGCAGTTCTTC. The chain carries TRBV6-6 and TRBJ2-1, with 7 bases identical to TRBD1. The V and J ends lost 6 bases and 8 bases, in that order; junction bases with no gene match: 4. The CDR3 contains 12 residues. CDR1 MNHNY and CDR2 SVGAGI come from the germline V gene (reference sequence).